Detailed here is one TCR beta chain. The data originate from a study of neurological immune-mediated disorders. Using its own MiXCR run on the 5' RACE reads, TCRdb lists one record per CDR3 protein. Counted here are 84,000 or so distinct CDR3 sequences, around 4.5% occurring once; the ten biggest clones make up around 5.8%. Time point defined: longitudinal time-point 3. Germline V CDR1 and CDR2: MNHNY, SVGAGI (reference sequence). The CDR3 extends over 14 amino acids. Trimming took 6 bases from V and 2 from J; bases not matched to a gene: 5. The sample taken for sequencing was PBMCs. V usage is TRBV6-6 and J usage is TRBJ2-7; 9 nucleotides align to TRBD1. This sequence was found in an older woman with multiple sclerosis. This chain's CDR3 is CASSLYRGPYEQYF. In DNA, the CDR3 is TGTGCCAGCAGCCTCTACAGGGGGCCCTACGAGCAGTACTTC.